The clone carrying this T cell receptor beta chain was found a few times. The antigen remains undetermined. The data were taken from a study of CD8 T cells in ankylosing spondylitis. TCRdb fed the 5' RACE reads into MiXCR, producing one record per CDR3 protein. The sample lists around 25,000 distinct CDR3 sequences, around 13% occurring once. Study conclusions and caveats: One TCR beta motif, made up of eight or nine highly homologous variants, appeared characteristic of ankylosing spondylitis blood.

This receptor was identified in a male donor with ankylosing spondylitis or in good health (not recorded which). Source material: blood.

Here the CDR3 reads CASSPGQKGTQYF. CDR3 in DNA: TGTGCCAGCAGCCCGGGACAGAAAGGGACCCAGTACTTC. This chain uses TRBV12-3 or TRBV12-4 with TRBJ2-5; 7 bases line up with TRBD1. The length of the CDR3 is 13 residues. Germline trimming cut 6 bases from V and 7 bases from J; bases unmatched to any gene: 8.